One sample yielded the 31 T cell receptor beta chains listed below, sequenced in a study of blood T cell repertoires in COVID-19 (dated by TCRdb to between 2020 and 2021). Receptor libraries were prepared by the immunoSEQ multiplex PCR assay. As stored in TCRdb, this immuneACCESS dataset retains in-frame rearrangements with V and J assigned. A fraction of the clones does not appear; measured against another copy, unresolved V genes explain less than half of the discrepancy, and the remainder lacks a known reason. In all, the sample holds some 290,000 clones, and about nine tenths of those were seen once. More than 10% of the sample is in the top ten clones. The specimen sequenced was peripheral blood. All receptors derive from a woman in her 30s with COVID-19, enrolled during active disease.

V gene TRBV9 combines with J gene TRBJ1-4; TRBD1 might be the D (6 bases). Germline V gene data show CDR1 as SGDLS and CDR2 as YYNGEE. This CDR3 has 14 amino acids. Trimming took off 5 bases at V and 4 bases at J, with 12 bases between the two ends. CDR3 sequence reads: CASSLGQINEKLFF. CDR3 nucleotides: TGTGCCAGCAGTTTAGGACAGATTAATGAAAAACTGTTTTTT.

The rearrangement joins TRBV5-1 to TRBJ1-1, with D uncertain. The CDR3 length is 16 residues. CDR1 is SGHRS and CDR2 is YFSETQ in the germline V gene. Between the trimmed V and J ends, which lost 6 bases and 3 bases, there was a span of 21 bases. CDR3 sequence (DNA): TGCGCCAGCAAACTTCCCCGCCCCCAGGAATACACTGAAGCTTTCTTT. Its translation is CASKLPRPQEYTEAFF.

The rearrangement uses TRBV13 and TRBJ2-7; 7 nucleotides agree with TRBD2. Germline lookup yields CDR1 PRHDT and CDR2 FYEKMQ (reference sequence). J gave up 1 base and V 4 bases, and 7 bases lay outside the gene matches. The CDR3 totals 15 residues. The CDR3 coding sequence is TGTGCCAGCAGCTCTCGACTAGCCCGGTCCTACGAGCAGTACTTC. This translates into CASSSRLARSYEQYF.

This clone was observed once. The gene calls are TRBV4-1 and TRBJ2-7; 11 nucleotides align to TRBD1. This CDR3 comprises 15 residues. The germline gives CDR1 MGHRA, CDR2 YSYEKL. With 5 bases clipped from V and 3 bases from J, the junction kept 6 bases outside the gene matches. CDR3 nucleotide sequence: TGCGCCAGCAGCGGGAGAGGGACAGGGGGCTACGAGCAGTACTTC. It specifies CASSGRGTGGYEQYF.

This clone has just one count. The chain combines TRBV5-8 with TRBJ1-4, with 10 positions matching TRBD1. The V segment lost 2 bases and the J segment 7 bases; nucleotides outside the gene matches: 5. There are 15 residues in the CDR3. Germline V gene sequence: CDR1 SGHTS, CDR2 YDEGEE. CDR3 nucleotides: TGTGCCAGCAGCTTTCCGGGACAGGGGAGTGAAAAACTGTTTTTT. It yields the protein CASSFPGQGSEKLFF.

J is TRBJ2-7 and V is TRBV3-1 (or the pseudogene TRBV3-2); TRBD1 might be the D (7 bases). CDR1 is LGHDT, CDR2 YNNKEL, per germline (reference sequence). The CDR3 runs 13 residues. Trimming stripped 4 bases from V and 11 bases from J, with 18 bases between. In DNA, the CDR3 is TGTGCCAGCAGCCGACAGGGAGGTCGGGGTGAGTACTTC. It translates to CASSRQGGRGEYF.

V is TRBV6-9 and J is TRBJ2-7; 12 bases match TRBD1. CDR1 is MNHGY and CDR2 is SVAAGI in the germline V gene. Trimming at V came to 5 bases and at J to 5 bases, leaving 10 bases not matched to a gene. CDR3 length: 16 amino acids. The CDR3 here is CASSTPRDRGHHEQYF. CDR3 in DNA: TGTGCCAGCAGTACACCCCGGGACAGGGGGCACCACGAGCAGTACTTC.

The chain joins TRBV5-1 to TRBJ1-1; D not certain. CDR3 length: 15 amino acids. V was cut by 4 bases and J by 4 bases, with 17 bases left in between. The germline gives CDR1 SGHRS, CDR2 YFSETQ. CDR3 sequence reads: CASSPLSVWSTEAFF. The DNA of the CDR3 is TGCGCCAGCAGCCCCTTGTCCGTGTGGAGCACTGAAGCTTTCTTT.

The rearrangement uses TRBV6-5 and TRBJ1-3; perhaps TRBD1 as D (5 bases). In germline, CDR1 is MNHEY, CDR2 SVGAGI. This CDR3 is built from 14 residues. Trimming stripped 4 bases from V and 4 bases from J, with 11 bases between. CDR3 loop: CASSSPGHGNTIYF. CDR3 DNA: TGTGCCAGCAGTTCCCCCGGACACGGAAACACCATATATTTT.

Ten or more counts support this clone. The chain joins TRBV12-3 or TRBV12-4 to TRBJ2-3; D is unresolved. The V end lost 5 bases, the J end lost 6 bases, and 6 bases lay between the germline ends. CDR3 length: 11 residues. The CDR3 here is CASSDWDTQYF. The CDR3 DNA follows: TGTGCCAGCAGTGACTGGGATACGCAGTATTTT.

This rearrangement joins TRBV28 to TRBJ1-5, with D perhaps matching TRBD1 (5 bases). CDR3 size: 13 residues. The germline gives CDR1 MDHEN, CDR2 SYDVKM. Trimming took 10 bases from V and 5 from J, leaving 15 bases between them. The CDR3 sequence: CATTGQGDQPQHF. CDR3 nucleotides: TGTGCCACCACCGGGCAGGGCGATCAGCCCCAGCATTTT.

This chain joins TRBV7-9 and TRBJ1-2; perhaps TRBD1 as D (6 bases). Germline values: CDR1 SEHNR, CDR2 FQNEAQ (reference sequence). The ends were cut back, 8 bases at V and 2 bases at J, with 15 bases in the middle. The CDR3 is 14 amino acids. DNA for the CDR3: TGTGCCAGCCGAGAGGGGGGGCAGAACTATGGCTACACCTTC. Its translation is CASREGGQNYGYTF.

The chain combines TRBV9 with TRBJ2-2; 8 nucleotides match TRBD2. Trimming at V came to 4 bases and at J to 3 bases, leaving 8 bases not matched to a gene. The CDR3 is 16 residues long. Germline CDR1 reads SGDLS; CDR2 reads YYNGEE. The CDR3 spells CASSPLSGGDTGELFF. CDR3 nucleotide sequence: TGTGCCAGCAGCCCGTTGTCGGGAGGGGACACCGGGGAGCTGTTTTTT.

This sequence joins TRBV6-4 and TRBJ1-6, with TRBD1 identical over 7 bases. Germline CDR1 MRHNA, CDR2 SNTAGT. The CDR3 sequence is 16 residues long. J lost 6 bases, V lost 0 bases, and 5 bases had no gene match. CDR3 in DNA: TGTGCCAGCAGTGACTCTAGGGCAGGGGGTAATTCACCCCTCCACTTT. Residues: CASSDSRAGGNSPLHF.

In its sample, this clone was seen a few times. V and J are TRBV5-1 and TRBJ2-1; possible D gene TRBD2, 6 bases. V lost 4 bases and J lost 1, with 12 bases in between. This CDR3 contains 15 residues. CDR1 is SGHRS, CDR2 YFSETQ, per germline. For the CDR3, the DNA is TGCGCCAGCAGCCCTCGGGGAGGATCCTACAATGAGCAGTTCTTC. This sequence encodes CASSPRGGSYNEQFF. Filled out from reference TRBV5-1 and TRBJ2-1, the complete variable domain reads KAGVTQTPRYLIKTRGQQVTLSCSPISGHRSVSWYQQTPGQGLQFLFEYFSETQRNKGNFPGRFSGRQFSNSRSEMNVSTLELGDSALYLCASSPRGGSYNEQFFGPGTRLTVL.

The V gene is TRBV4-2, the J gene TRBJ2-7; 9 bases are shared with TRBD2. The length of the CDR3 is 17 residues. Trimming took 0 bases from V and 2 from J; bases not matched to a gene: 8. Germline V gene lookup returns CDR1 LGHNA and CDR2 YNFKEQ. CDR3 DNA: TGTGCCAGCAGCCAAGATCAAGTACTAGCGGGCACCTACGAGCAGTACTTC. Residues: CASSQDQVLAGTYEQYF.

The chain links TRBV5-4 to TRBJ2-5, with TRBD1 identical over 7 bases. CDR3 size: 15 residues. The germline V gene has CDR1 SGHNT and CDR2 YYREEE (reference sequence). The junction had 7 bases not matched to a gene; V was cut back by 0 bases and J by 5 bases. The CDR3 nucleotides read TGTGCCAGCAGCTTGGAAGGGGGCGAGTGGGAGACCCAGTACTTC. Translating gives CASSLEGGEWETQYF.

The gene calls are TRBV5-5 and TRBJ2-7, with 11 bases identical to TRBD2. The V segment lost 0 bases and the J segment 0 bases; nucleotides outside the gene matches: 2. The CDR3 has 16 amino acids. Looked up from germline, CDR1 is SGHKS and CDR2 is YYEKEE (reference sequence). The CDR3 loop reads CASSLVAGGLSYEQYF. Written as DNA, the CDR3 is TGTGCCAGCAGCTTGGTAGCGGGGGGGCTCTCCTACGAGCAGTACTTC.

This chain links TRBV5-4 with TRBJ2-3; 8 positions agree with TRBD1. V gave up 4 bases and J gave up 5 bases; unmatched junction bases: 6. This CDR3 is 14 amino acids long. Per germline, CDR1 SGHNT and CDR2 YYREEE (reference sequence). The CDR3 DNA sequence: TGTGCCAGCAGCCCGGACAGGGCCCAAGATACGCAGTATTTT. This encodes CASSPDRAQDTQYF. Full variable domain (outside the CDR3, taken from reference TRBV5-4 and TRBJ2-3): ETGVTQSPTHLIKTRGQQVTLRCSSQSGHNTVSWYQQALGQGPQFIFQYYREEENGRGNFPPRFSGLQFPNYSSELNVNALELDDSALYLCASSPDRAQDTQYFGPGTRLTVL.

The J gene is TRBJ1-1, the V gene TRBV11-2; D is uncertain. Trimming removed 1 base from V and 1 base from J, with 4 bases in between. The CDR3 sequence is 13 residues long. Germline CDR1 reads SGHAT; CDR2 reads FQNNGV. CDR3 coding DNA: TGTGCCAGCAGCTTAGTCCAGAACACTGAAGCTTTCTTT. It is translated as CASSLVQNTEAFF. Together with reference TRBV11-2 and TRBJ1-1, the CDR3 gives the full variable domain: EAGVAQSPRYKIIEKRQSVAFWCNPISGHATLYWYQQILGQGPKLLIQFQNNGVVDDSQLPKDRFSAERLKGVDSTLKIQPAKLEDSAVYLCASSLVQNTEAFFGQGTRLTVV.

This chain uses TRBV12-3 or TRBV12-4 with TRBJ2-5, with 8 bases identical to TRBD2. CDR3 length: 13 residues. V lost 6 bases, J lost 5 bases, and 5 bases stayed unmatched. CDR3 nucleotide sequence: TGTGCCAGCAGGCCGGGGGGGTGGGAGACCCAGTACTTC. Protein sequence: CASRPGGWETQYF.

The chain has TRBV5-5 and TRBJ2-7; 10 nucleotides agree with TRBD2. This CDR3 is 16 amino acids long. V was clipped by 3 bases and J by 2 bases; unmatched bases: 8. Per germline, CDR1 SGHKS and CDR2 YYEKEE (reference sequence). The CDR3 sequence is CASSWGAAGGPYEQYF. The CDR3, as DNA: TGTGCCAGCAGCTGGGGAGCAGCGGGGGGGCCCTACGAGCAGTACTTC.

The gene calls are TRBV30 and TRBJ2-2; the D is unclear. The ends were cut back, 4 bases at V and 3 bases at J, with 9 bases in the middle. The CDR3 is 13 amino acids. Germline CDR1 reads GTSNPN; CDR2 reads SVGIG (reference sequence). CDR3 sequence: CAWNLQDTGELFF. In DNA form, the CDR3 reads TGTGCCTGGAATTTGCAGGACACCGGGGAGCTGTTTTTT.

The rearrangement links TRBV2 to TRBJ2-7; perhaps TRBD1 as D (6 bases). The V and J ends lost 7 bases and 3 bases respectively, with 28 bases between them. The germline V gene encodes CDR1 SNHLY and CDR2 FYNNEI. This CDR3 is 18 amino acids long. As DNA, the CDR3 is TGTGCCAGCACAACCGGGACAAATAACCCACAAAACCTCTACGAGCAGTACTTC. Amino acids: CASTTGTNNPQNLYEQYF.

The chain links TRBV7-6 to TRBJ2-2; unclear D gene. The V end lost 6 bases, the J end lost 1 base, and 15 bases lay between the germline ends. The CDR3 contains 16 residues. Germline CDR1 reads SGHVS; CDR2 reads FNYEAQ. CDR3 sequence reads: CASRPFGARNTGELFF. The CDR3 region has the DNA TGTGCCAGCAGACCTTTTGGAGCGAGGAACACCGGGGAGCTGTTTTTT. Full variable domain (rest looked up from reference TRBV7-6 and TRBJ2-2): GAGVSQSPRYKVTKRGQDVALRCDPISGHVSLYWYRQALGQGPEFLTYFNYEAQQDKSGLPNDRFSAERPEGSISTLTIQRTEQRDSAMYRCASRPFGARNTGELFFGEGSRLTVL.

J is TRBJ2-7 and V is TRBV2; 9 bases agree with TRBD2. V dropped 7 bases and J dropped 2; count of bases not matched to a gene: 18. CDR1 is SNHLY and CDR2 is FYNNEI in the germline V gene. The CDR3 is 18 amino acids. DNA for the CDR3: TGTGCCAGCACCAGCGGGGGGTTAGGCGACGTTCCGCCCTACGAGCAGTACTTC. It is translated as CASTSGGLGDVPPYEQYF.

The V and J genes are TRBV28 and TRBJ1-5; no firm D call. The germline CDR1 and CDR2 sequences are MDHEN and SYDVKM. Trimming removed 3 bases at V and 7 bases at J, with 13 bases between. The CDR3 is 14 amino acids. As DNA, the CDR3 is TGTGCCAGCAGTTTGCGGGTCCCCTCACAGCCCCAGCATTTT. Translation gives CASSLRVPSQPQHF. Combining the CDR3 with reference TRBV28 and TRBJ1-5 gives the whole variable domain DVKVTQSSRYLVKRTGEKVFLECVQDMDHENMFWYRQDPGLGLRLIYFSYDVKMKEKGDIPEGYSVSREKKERFSLILESASTNQTSMYLCASSLRVPSQPQHFGDGTRLSIL.

The chain links TRBV5-1 to TRBJ1-4, with D maybe TRBD1 (6 bases). This CDR3 is built from 15 residues. In germline, CDR1 is SGHRS, CDR2 YFSETQ. Trimming shortened V by 4 bases and J by 6 bases, and 16 bases separated the two germline ends. The CDR3 is CASSPRGARHEKLFF. CDR3 DNA: TGCGCCAGCAGCCCCCGGGGGGCGCGGCATGAAAAACTGTTTTTT. Supplemented by reference TRBV5-1 and TRBJ1-4, the full variable domain reads KAGVTQTPRYLIKTRGQQVTLSCSPISGHRSVSWYQQTPGQGLQFLFEYFSETQRNKGNFPGRFSGRQFSNSRSEMNVSTLELGDSALYLCASSPRGARHEKLFFGSGTQLSVL.

The V call is TRBV3-1 (or the pseudogene TRBV3-2), the J call TRBJ1-2; D gene unclear. Germline V lookup: CDR1 LGHDT, CDR2 YNNKEL (reference sequence). Deletions cut 4 bases from V and 8 bases from J, with 14 bases between. This CDR3 is 13 amino acids long. For the CDR3, the DNA is TGTGCCAGCAGCCCACCGGTGTTCGCCGGCTACACCTTC. Translation gives CASSPPVFAGYTF.

The genes are TRBV3-1 (or the pseudogene TRBV3-2) and TRBJ1-5; D uncertain. The V gene's germline CDR1 is LGHDT and CDR2 YNNKEL (reference sequence). V was trimmed by 5 bases and J by 4 bases, leaving 12 bases between them. This CDR3 region has 14 residues. The CDR3 sequence is CASSWSEGNQPQHF. The CDR3 nucleotides read TGTGCCAGCAGCTGGTCGGAGGGAAATCAGCCCCAGCATTTT.

The V gene is TRBV9, the J gene TRBJ2-5, with 13 bases that match TRBD2. This CDR3 region has 17 residues. Germline lookup yields CDR1 SGDLS and CDR2 YYNGEE. The trim removed 0 bases at V and 3 bases at J, leaving 5 bases unmatched. DNA of the CDR3: TGTGCCAGCAGCGTAGACACTAGCGGGGGGGACGAAGAGACCCAGTACTTC. Protein sequence: CASSVDTSGGDEETQYF. Full variable domain (missing parts from reference TRBV9 and TRBJ2-5): DSGVTQTPKHLITATGQRVTLRCSPRSGDLSVYWYQQSLDQGLQFLIQYYNGEERAKGNILERFSAQQFPDLHSELNLSSLELGDSALYFCASSVDTSGGDEETQYFGPGTRLLVL.